This TCR beta chain was sequenced for a study of CD8 T cells in Susac syndrome. The RNA input was roughly 0.45 to 1 ug, and it was reverse transcribed with random hexamers. Coverage of TCR beta CDR3 amplification by immunoSEQ multiplex PCR extended to 54 Vbeta and 13 Jbeta. TCRdb used MiXCR to reprocess the immunoSEQ multiplex PCR reads, holding one entry per CDR3 protein. The profile shows 250,000 to 350,000 distinct CDR3 sequences, 92% of them singletons. The table lists this clonotype with a count of one. The V gene lost 4 bases and the J gene lost 4 bases, with 7 bases spanning the gap. Germline V gives CDR1 MNHEY, CDR2 SVGAGI. The CDR3 has 12 amino acids.

Sequenced input: CD4+ T cells from PBMCs. The chain has TRBV6-5 and TRBJ1-2, with TRBD1 as a possible D gene (5 bases). This sequence was found in a human donor with multiple sclerosis. CDR3 sequence reads: CASSSTAYGYTF. In DNA form, the CDR3 reads TGTGCCAGCAGTTCGACAGCCTATGGCTACACCTTC.